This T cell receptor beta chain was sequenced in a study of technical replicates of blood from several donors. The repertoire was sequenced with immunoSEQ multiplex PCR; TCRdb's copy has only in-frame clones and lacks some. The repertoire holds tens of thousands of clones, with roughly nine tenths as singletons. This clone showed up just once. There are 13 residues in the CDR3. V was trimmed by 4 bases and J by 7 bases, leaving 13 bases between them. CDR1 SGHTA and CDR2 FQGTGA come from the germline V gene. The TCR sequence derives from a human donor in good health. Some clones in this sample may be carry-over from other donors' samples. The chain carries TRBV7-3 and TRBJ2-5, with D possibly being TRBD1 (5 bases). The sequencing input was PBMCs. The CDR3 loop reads CASSSLGVGTQYF. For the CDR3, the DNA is TGTGCCAGCAGCTCGCTAGGGGTGGGGACCCAGTACTTC.